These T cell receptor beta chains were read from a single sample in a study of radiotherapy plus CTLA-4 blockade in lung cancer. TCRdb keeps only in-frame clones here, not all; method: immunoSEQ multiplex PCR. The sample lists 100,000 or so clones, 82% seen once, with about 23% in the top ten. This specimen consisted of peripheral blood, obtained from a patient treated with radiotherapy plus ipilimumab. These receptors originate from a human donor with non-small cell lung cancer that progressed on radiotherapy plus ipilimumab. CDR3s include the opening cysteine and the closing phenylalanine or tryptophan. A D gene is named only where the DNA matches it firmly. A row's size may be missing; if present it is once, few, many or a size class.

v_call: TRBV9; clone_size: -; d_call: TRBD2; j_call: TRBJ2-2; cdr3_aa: CASNRLAGNTGELFF; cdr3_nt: TGTGCCAGCAACCGACTAGCGGGGAACACCGGGGAGCTGTTTTTT
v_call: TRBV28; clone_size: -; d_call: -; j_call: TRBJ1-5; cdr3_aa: CASRVGWQPQHF; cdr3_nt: TGTGCCAGCAGGGTGGGTTGGCAGCCCCAGCATTTT
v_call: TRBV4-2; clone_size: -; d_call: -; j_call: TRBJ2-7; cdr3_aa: CASSQDSWGEQYF; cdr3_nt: TGTGCCAGCAGCCAAGACTCTTGGGGCGAGCAGTACTTC
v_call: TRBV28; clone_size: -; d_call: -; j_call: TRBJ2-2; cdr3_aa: CASSLSSGPLNTGELFF; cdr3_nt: TGTGCCAGCAGTTTATCATCCGGTCCTTTGAACACCGGGGAGCTGTTTTTT
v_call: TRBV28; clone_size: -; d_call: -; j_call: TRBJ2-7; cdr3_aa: CASGAGQSYEQYF; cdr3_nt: TGTGCCAGCGGGGCAGGTCAATCCTACGAGCAGTACTTC
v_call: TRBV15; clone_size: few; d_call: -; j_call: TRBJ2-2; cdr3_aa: CATSTGGENTGELFF; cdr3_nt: TGTGCCACCAGCACTGGCGGAGAGAACACCGGGGAGCTGTTTTTT
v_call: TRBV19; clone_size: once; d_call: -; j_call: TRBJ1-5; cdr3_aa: CASSEQAYSNQPQHF; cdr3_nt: TGTGCCAGTAGCGAACAGGCCTATAGCAATCAGCCCCAGCATTTT
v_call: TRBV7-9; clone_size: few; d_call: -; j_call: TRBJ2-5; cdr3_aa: CASSYPLGETQYF; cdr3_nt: TGTGCCAGCAGTTACCCACTAGGGGAGACCCAGTACTTC
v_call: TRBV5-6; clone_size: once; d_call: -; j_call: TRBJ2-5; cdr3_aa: CASSLSPEKTQYF; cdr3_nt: TGTGCCAGCAGCTTGTCCCCGGAGAAGACCCAGTACTTC
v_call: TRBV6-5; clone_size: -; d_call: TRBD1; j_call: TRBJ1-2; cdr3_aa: CASTMGQRYYGYTF; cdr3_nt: TGTGCCAGCACCATGGGACAGAGGTACTATGGCTACACCTTC
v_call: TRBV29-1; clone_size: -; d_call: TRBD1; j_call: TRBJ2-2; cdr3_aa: CSVLGQGWTGELFF; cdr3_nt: TGCAGCGTTCTAGGACAGGGTTGGACCGGGGAGCTGTTTTTT
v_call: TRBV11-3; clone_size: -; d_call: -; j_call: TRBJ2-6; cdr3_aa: CASSPMISGANVLTF; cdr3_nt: TGTGCCAGCAGCCCCATGATCTCTGGGGCCAACGTCCTGACTTTC
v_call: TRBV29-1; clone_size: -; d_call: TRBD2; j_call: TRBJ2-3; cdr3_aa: CSVDLPASGRSTDTQYF; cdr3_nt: TGCAGCGTTGATCTCCCGGCTAGCGGGAGAAGTACAGATACGCAGTATTTT
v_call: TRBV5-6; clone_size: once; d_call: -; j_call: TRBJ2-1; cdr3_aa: CASSGGQYYNEQFF; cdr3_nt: TGTGCCAGCAGCGGCGGACAGTACTACAATGAGCAGTTCTTC
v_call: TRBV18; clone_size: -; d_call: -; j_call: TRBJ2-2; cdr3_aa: CASSTNTGELFF; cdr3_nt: TGTGCCAGCTCAACGAACACCGGGGAGCTGTTTTTT
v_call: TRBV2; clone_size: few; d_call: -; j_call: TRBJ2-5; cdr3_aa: CASSVAAGDQETQYF; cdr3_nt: TGTGCCAGCAGTGTCGCAGCAGGGGACCAAGAGACCCAGTACTTC
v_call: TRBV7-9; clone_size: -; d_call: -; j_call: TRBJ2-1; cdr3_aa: CASSNGISYNEQFF; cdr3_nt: TGTGCCAGCAGCAACGGGATATCCTACAATGAGCAGTTCTTC
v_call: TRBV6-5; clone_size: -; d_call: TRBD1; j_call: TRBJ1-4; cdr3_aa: CASSSYTGADEKLFF; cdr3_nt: TGTGCCAGCAGTTCATACACAGGGGCAGATGAAAAACTGTTTTTT
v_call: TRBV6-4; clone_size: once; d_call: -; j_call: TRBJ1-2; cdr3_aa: CASSDRRLYGYTF; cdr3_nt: TGTGCCAGCAGTGATCGTCGGTTATATGGCTACACCTTC
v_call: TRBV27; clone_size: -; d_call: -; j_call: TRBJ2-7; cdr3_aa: CASSFFWSGSYEQYF; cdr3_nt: TGTGCCAGCAGTTTCTTTTGGTCGGGCTCCTACGAGCAGTACTTC
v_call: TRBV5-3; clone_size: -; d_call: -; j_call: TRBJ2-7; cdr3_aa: CARSLGPWRGKSVEQYF; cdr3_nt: TGTGCCAGAAGCTTGGGTCCTTGGAGGGGGAAGTCGGTCGAGCAGTACTTC
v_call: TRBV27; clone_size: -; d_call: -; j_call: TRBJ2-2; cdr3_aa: CASSLLPNTGELFF; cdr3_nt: TGTGCCAGCAGTTTACTTCCGAACACCGGGGAGCTGTTTTTT
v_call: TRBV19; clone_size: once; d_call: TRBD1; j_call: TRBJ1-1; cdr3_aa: CASSIGTGFVTEAFF; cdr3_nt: TGTGCCAGTAGTATAGGGACAGGGTTCGTCACTGAAGCTTTCTTT
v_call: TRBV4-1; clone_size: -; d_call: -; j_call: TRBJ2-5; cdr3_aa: CASSPGLRDLETQYF; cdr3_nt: TGCGCCAGCAGCCCGGGACTCCGCGACCTGGAGACCCAGTACTTC
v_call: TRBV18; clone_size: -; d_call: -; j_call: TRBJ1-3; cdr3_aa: CASSPGGAASGNTIYF; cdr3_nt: TGTGCCAGCTCACCCGGAGGGGCGGCGTCTGGAAACACCATATATTTT
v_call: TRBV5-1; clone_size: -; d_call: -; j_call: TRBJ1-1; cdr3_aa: CASTAGTVNTEAFF; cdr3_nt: TGCGCCAGCACCGCCGGGACGGTGAACACTGAAGCTTTCTTT
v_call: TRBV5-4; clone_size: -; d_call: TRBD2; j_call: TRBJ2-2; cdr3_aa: CASSLSGNPTGELFF; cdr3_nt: TGTGCCAGCAGCTTGAGCGGGAACCCCACCGGGGAGCTGTTTTTT
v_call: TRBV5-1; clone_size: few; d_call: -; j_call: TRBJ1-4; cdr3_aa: CASSPKGFGKLFF; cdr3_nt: TGCGCCAGCAGCCCGAAGGGGTTTGGAAAACTGTTTTTT
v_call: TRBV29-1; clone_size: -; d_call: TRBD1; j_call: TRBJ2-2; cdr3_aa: CSGGQITGELFF; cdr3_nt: TGCAGCGGGGGACAGATCACCGGGGAGCTGTTTTTT
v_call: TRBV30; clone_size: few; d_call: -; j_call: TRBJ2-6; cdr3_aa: CACRGPNRDPSSGANVLTF; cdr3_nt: TGTGCCTGTAGGGGACCGAACCGGGACCCAAGCTCTGGGGCCAACGTCCTGACTTTC
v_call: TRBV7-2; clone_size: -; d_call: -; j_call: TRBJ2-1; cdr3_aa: CASSLEALQTYNEQFF; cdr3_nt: TGTGCCAGCAGCTTAGAGGCCCTTCAGACTTACAATGAGCAGTTCTTC
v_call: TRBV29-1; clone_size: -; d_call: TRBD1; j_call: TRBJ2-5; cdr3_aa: CSIRQGRETQYF; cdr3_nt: TGCAGCATACGACAGGGGAGGGAGACCCAGTACTTC
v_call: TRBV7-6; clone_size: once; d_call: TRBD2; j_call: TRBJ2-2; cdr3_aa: CASSSSSGSTGELFF; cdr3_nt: TGTGCCAGCAGCTCTTCTAGCGGGAGTACCGGGGAGCTGTTTTTT
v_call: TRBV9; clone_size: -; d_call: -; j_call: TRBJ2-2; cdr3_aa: CASSVGALIVNTGELFF; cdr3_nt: TGTGCCAGCAGCGTAGGGGCTTTAATAGTGAACACCGGGGAGCTGTTTTTT
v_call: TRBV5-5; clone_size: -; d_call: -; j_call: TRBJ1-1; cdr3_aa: CASSLGRGTHTEAFF; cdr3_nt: TGTGCCAGCAGCTTAGGAAGGGGGACTCACACTGAAGCTTTCTTT
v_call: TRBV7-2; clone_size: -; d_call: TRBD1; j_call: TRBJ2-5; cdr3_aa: CASSRGDGQGRETQYF; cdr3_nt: TGTGCCAGCAGCAGGGGGGATGGACAGGGAAGAGAGACCCAGTACTTC
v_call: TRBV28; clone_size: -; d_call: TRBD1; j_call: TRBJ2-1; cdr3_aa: CASIEAGQGSYNEQFF; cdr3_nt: TGTGCCAGCATTGAAGCGGGACAGGGATCCTACAATGAGCAGTTCTTC
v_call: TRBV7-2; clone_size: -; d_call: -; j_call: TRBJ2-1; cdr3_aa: CASSLGYGAHNEQFF; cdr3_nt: TGTGCCAGCAGCTTGGGGTACGGAGCGCACAATGAGCAGTTCTTC
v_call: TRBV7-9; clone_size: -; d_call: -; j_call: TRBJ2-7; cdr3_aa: CASRGGYEQYF; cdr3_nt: TGTGCCAGCAGGGGTGGCTACGAGCAGTACTTC
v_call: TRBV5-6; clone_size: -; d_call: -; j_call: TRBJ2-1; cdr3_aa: CASSAWGWVNEQFF; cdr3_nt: TGTGCCAGCAGCGCCTGGGGGTGGGTGAATGAGCAGTTCTTC
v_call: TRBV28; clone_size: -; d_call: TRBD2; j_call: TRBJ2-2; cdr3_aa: CASSFGRGKPTGELFF; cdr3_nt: TGTGCCAGCAGTTTTGGGAGGGGCAAACCGACCGGGGAGCTGTTTTTT
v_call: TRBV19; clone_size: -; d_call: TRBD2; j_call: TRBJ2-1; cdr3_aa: CASGGSGRANEQFF; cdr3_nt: TGTGCCAGCGGTGGTAGCGGGAGGGCGAATGAGCAGTTCTTC
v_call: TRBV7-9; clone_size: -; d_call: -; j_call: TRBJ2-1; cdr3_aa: CASSDTGSYNEQFF; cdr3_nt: TGTGCCAGCAGCGACACTGGCTCCTACAATGAGCAGTTCTTC
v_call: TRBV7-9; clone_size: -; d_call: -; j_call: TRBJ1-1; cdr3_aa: CASSLGARTEAFF; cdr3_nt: TGTGCCAGCAGCTTAGGAGCGCGCACTGAAGCTTTCTTT
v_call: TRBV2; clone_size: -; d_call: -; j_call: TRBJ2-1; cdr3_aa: CASSGSQGLYNEQFF; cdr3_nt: TGTGCCAGCAGTGGGTCACAGGGTCTCTACAATGAGCAGTTCTTC
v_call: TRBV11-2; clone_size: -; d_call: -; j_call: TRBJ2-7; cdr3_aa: CASRTLDEQYF; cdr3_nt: TGTGCCAGCAGAACCCTAGACGAGCAGTACTTC